A single TCR beta chain is shown here with its context. These data belong to a study of blood T cell repertoires in COVID-19. Study background: Samples taken during acute and convalescent COVID-19 were collected in the United States, Italy and Spain. In each case, the material was cDNA or gDNA derived from T cells, B-cell-depleted T cells, or PBMCs.

Trimming took 4 bases from V and 0 from J; bases not matched to a gene: 2. The CDR3 is 14 amino acids. The germline CDR1 and CDR2 sequences are SGDLS and YYNGEE. Original data processing: Estimated nucleated cell counts came from reference gene primer amplification. Only in-frame clones appear in the TCRdb table, and some are missing; sequencing was by immunoSEQ multiplex PCR. V, J and clone size were drawn from that table, and D and trimming were deduced from the DNA. The sample holds almost 200,000 clones, roughly nine tenths seen once. This clonotype originated in an older woman with acute or convalescent COVID-19. The chain recombines TRBV9 with TRBJ1-1; the match to TRBD1 covers 8 bases. The sample consisted of peripheral blood. Written as DNA, the CDR3 is TGTGCCAGCAGCCGGACAGGGATGAACACTGAAGCTTTCTTT. Protein sequence: CASSRTGMNTEAFF.